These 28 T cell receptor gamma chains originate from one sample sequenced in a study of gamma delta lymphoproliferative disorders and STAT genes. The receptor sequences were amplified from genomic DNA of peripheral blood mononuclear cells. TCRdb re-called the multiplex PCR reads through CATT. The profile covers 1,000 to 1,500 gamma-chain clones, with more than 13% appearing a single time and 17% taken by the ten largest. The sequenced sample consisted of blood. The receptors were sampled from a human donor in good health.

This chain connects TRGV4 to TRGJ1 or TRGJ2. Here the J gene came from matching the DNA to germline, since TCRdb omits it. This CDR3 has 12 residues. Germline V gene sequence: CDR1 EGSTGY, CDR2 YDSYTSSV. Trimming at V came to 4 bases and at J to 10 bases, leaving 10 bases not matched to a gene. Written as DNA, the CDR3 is TGTGCCACCTGGGAACTTTGCGGGAAGAAACTCTTT. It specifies CATWELCGKKLF.

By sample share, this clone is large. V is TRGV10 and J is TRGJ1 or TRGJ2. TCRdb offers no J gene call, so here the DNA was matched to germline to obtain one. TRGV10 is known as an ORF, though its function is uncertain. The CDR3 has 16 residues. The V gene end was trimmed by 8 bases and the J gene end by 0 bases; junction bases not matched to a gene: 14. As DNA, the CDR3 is TGTGCTGCGTGGGATTATACCCTCTCGAATTATTATAAGAAACTCTTT. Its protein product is CAAWDYTLSNYYKKLF.

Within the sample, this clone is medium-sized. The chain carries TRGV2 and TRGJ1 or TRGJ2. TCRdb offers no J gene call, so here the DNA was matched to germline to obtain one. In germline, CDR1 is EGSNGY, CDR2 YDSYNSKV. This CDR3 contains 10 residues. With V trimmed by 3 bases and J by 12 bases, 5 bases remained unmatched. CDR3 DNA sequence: TGTGCCACCTGGGACAAGGGGAAACTCTTT. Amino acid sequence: CATWDKGKLF.

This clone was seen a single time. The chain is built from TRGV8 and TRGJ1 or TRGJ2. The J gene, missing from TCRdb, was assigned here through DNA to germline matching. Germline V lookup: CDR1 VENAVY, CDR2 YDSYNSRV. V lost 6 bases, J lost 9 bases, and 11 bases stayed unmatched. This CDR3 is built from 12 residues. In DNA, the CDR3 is TGTGCCACCTGGATAGGACGCGTTAAGAAACTCTTT. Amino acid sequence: CATWIGRVKKLF.

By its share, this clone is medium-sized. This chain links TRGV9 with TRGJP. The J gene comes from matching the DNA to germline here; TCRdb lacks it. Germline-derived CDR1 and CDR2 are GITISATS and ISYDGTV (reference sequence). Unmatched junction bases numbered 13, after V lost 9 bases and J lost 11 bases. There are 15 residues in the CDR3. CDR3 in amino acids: CALDMSWVGKKIKVF. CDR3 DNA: TGTGCCTTGGACATGAGTTGGGTGGGCAAAAAAATCAAGGTATTT.

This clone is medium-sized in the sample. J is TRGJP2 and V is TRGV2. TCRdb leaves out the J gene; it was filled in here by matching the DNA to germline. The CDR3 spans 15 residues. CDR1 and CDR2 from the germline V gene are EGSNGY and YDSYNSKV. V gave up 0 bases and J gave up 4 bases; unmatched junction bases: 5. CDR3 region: CATWDGGYSDWIKTF. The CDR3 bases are TGTGCCACCTGGGACGGGGGATATAGTGATTGGATCAAGACGTTT.

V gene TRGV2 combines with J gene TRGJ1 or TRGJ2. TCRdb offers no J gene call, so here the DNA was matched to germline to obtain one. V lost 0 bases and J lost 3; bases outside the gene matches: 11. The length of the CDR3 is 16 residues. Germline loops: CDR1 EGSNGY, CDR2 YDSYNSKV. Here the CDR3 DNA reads TGTGCCACCTGGGACGGGCCATTTTCCCTTTATTATAAGAAACTCTTT. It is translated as CATWDGPFSLYYKKLF.

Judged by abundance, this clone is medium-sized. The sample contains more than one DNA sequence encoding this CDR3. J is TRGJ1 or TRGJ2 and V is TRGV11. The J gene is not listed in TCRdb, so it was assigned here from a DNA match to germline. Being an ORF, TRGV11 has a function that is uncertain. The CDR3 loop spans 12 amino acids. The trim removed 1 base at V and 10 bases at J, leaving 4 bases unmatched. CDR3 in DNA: TGTGCCTGCTGGATTAGGCAAGCCAAGAAACTCTTT. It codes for CACWIRQAKKLF.

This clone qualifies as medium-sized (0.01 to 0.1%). CDR3 amino acids: CATWESLYYKKLF. CDR3 nucleotide sequence: TGTGCCACCTGGGAGTCCCTTTATTATAAGAAACTCTTT. This chain uses TRGV8 with TRGJ1 or TRGJ2. TCRdb gives no J gene; it was assigned here by matching the DNA to germline. CDR3 size: 13 residues. Germline-derived CDR1 and CDR2 are VENAVY and YDSYNSRV. Trimming cost V 4 bases and J 3 bases; bases outside gene matches: 6.

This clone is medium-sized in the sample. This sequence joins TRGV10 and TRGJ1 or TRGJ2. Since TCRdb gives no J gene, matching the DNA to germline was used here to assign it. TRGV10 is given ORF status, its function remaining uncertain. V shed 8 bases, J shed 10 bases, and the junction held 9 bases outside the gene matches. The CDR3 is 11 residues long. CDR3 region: CAAWDYRKKLF. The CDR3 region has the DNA TGTGCTGCGTGGGATTACAGGAAGAAACTCTTT.

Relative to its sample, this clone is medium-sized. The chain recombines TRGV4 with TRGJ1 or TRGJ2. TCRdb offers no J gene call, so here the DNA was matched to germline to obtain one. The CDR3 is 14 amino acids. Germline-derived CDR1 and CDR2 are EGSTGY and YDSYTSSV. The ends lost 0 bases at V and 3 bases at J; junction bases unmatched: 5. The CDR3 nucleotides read TGTGCCACCTGGGATGGGGTTTCTTATTATAAGAAACTCTTT. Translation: CATWDGVSYYKKLF.

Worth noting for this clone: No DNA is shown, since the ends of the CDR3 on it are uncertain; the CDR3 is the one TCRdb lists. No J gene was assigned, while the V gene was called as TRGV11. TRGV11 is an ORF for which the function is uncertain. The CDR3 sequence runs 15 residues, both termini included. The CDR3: CTTVPAGTGYYKKLF.

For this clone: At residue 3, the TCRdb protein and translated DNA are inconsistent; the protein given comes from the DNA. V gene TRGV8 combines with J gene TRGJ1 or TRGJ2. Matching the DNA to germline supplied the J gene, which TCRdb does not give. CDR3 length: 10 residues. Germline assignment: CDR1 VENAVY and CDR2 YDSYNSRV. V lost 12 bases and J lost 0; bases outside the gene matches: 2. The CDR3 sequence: CAPNYYKKLF. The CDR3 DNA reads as TGTGCCCCGAATTATTATAAGAAACTCTTT.

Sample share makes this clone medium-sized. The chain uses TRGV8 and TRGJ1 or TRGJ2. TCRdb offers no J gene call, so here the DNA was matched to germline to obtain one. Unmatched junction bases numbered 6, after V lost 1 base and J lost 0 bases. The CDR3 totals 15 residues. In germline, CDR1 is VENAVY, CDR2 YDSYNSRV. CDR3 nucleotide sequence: TGTGCCACCTGGGATAGCCCGGGGAATTATTATAAGAAACTCTTT. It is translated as CATWDSPGNYYKKLF.

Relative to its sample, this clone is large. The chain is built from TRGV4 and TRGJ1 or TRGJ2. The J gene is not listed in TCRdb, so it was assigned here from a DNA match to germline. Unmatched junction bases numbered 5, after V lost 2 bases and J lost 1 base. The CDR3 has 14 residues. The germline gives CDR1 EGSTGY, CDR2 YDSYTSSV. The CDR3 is CATWDVPNYYKKLF. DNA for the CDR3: TGTGCCACCTGGGATGTCCCAAATTATTATAAGAAACTCTTT.

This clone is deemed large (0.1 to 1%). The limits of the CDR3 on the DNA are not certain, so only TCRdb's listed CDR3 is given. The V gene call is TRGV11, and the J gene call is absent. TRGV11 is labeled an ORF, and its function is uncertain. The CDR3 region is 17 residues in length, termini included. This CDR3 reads CTTVPAGLGKNYYKKLF.

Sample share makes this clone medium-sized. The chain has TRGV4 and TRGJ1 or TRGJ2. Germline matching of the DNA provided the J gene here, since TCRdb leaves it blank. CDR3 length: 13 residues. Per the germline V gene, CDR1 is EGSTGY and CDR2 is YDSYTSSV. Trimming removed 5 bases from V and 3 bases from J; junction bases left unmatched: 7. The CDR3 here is CATWAPTYYKKLF. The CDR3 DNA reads TGTGCCACCTGGGCCCCAACTTATTATAAGAAACTCTTT.

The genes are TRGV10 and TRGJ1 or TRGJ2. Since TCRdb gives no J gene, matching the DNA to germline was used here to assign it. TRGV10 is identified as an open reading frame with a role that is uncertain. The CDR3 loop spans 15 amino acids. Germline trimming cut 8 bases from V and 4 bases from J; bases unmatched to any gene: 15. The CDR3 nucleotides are TGTGCTGCGTGGGATTGCTGGCCCGACTATTATAAGAAACTCTTT. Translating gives CAAWDCWPDYYKKLF.

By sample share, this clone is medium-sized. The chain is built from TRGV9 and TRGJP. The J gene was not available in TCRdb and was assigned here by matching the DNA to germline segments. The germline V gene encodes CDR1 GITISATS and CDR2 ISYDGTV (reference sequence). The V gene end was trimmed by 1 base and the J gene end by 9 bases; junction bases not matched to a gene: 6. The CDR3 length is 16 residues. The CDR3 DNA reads TGTGCCTTGTGGGAGGTCGAAGGGTTGGGCAAAAAAATCAAGGTATTT. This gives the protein CALWEVEGLGKKIKVF.

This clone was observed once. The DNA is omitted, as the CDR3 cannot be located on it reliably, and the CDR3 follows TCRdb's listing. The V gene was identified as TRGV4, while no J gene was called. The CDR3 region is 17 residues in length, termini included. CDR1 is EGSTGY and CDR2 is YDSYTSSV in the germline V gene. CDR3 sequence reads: CATWDVVRNSLAVEQHF.

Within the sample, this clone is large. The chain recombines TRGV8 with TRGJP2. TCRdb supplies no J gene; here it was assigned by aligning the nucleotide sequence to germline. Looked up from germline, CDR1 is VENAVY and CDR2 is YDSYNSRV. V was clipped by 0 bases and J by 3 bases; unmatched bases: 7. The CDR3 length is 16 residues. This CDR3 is CATWDRRRGSDWIKTF. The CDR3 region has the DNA TGTGCCACCTGGGATAGGCGGAGGGGTAGTGATTGGATCAAGACGTTT.

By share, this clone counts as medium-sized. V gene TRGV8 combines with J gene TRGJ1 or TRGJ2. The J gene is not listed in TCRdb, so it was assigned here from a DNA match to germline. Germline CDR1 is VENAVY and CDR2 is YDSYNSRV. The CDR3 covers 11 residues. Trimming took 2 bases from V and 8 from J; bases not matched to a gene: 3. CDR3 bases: TGTGCCACCTGGGATACCCATAAGAAACTCTTT. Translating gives CATWDTHKKLF.

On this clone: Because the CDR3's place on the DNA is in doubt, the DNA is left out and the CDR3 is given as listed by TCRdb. The CDR3 reads CAAWAQPLIIIRNSLAVEQHF. The V gene is listed as TRGV10; no J gene was called. TRGV10 is annotated as an ORF whose role is uncertain. The CDR3 is 21 amino acids in total, end residues counted.

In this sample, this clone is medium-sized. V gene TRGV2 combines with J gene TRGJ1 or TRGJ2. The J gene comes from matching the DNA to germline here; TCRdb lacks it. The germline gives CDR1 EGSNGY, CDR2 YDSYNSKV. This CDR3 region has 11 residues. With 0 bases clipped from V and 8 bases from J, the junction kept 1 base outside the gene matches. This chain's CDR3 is CATWDGDKKLF. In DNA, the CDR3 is TGTGCCACCTGGGACGGGGATAAGAAACTCTTT.

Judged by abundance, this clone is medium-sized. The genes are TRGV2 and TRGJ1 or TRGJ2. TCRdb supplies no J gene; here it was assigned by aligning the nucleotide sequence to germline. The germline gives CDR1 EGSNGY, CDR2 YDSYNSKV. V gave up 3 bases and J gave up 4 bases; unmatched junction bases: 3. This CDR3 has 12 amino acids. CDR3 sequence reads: CATWDRYYKKLF. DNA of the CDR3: TGTGCCACCTGGGACAGGTATTATAAGAAACTCTTT.

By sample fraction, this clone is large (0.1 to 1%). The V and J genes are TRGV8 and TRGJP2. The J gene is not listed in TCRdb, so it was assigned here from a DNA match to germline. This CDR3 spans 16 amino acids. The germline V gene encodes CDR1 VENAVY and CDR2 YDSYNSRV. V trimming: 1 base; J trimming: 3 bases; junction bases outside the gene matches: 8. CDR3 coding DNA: TGTGCCACCTGGGATAGTAATGTGGGTAGTGATTGGATCAAGACGTTT. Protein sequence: CATWDSNVGSDWIKTF.

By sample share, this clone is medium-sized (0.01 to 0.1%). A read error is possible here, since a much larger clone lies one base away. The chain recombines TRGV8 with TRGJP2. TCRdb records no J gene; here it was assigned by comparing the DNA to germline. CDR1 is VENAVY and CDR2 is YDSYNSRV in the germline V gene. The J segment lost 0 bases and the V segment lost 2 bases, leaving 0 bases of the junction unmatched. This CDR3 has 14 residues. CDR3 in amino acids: CATWDNSSDWIKTF. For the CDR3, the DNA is TGTGCCACCTGGGATAATAGTAGTGATTGGATCAAGACGTTT.

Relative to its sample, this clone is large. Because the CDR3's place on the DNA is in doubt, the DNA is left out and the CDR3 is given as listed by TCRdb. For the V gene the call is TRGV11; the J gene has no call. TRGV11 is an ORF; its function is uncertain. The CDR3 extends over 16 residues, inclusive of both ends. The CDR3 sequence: CTTVPAGLGEGNKKLF.